One and the same sample provided the 5 T cell receptor beta chains below, sequenced in a study of beta chain features in type 1 diabetes. Investigators reverse transcribed all isolated RNA, so they sequenced expressed TCRB transcripts. Only in-frame clones appear in the TCRdb table, and some are missing; sequencing was by immunoSEQ multiplex PCR. This sample carries about 140,000 clones, about a tenth of them seen once, and the ten largest clones take about 0.6%. The sequencing input was central memory CD4+ T cells from blood. The receptor source for this set is a woman in her thirties or forties in good health.

This clone was observed a few times. The CDR3: CASSERRDTRGYTF. The DNA for the CDR3 is TGTGCCAGCAGTGAAAGACGGGACACCCGTGGCTACACCTTC. J is TRBJ1-2 and V is TRBV6-1, with D perhaps TRBD1 (6 bases). Trimming pared 2 bases from V and 7 bases from J, leaving 14 bases between. The V gene's germline CDR1 is MNHNS and CDR2 SASEGT. This CDR3 is 14 amino acids long.

A few counts support this clone. This chain links TRBV5-1 with TRBJ2-1, with 11 bases aligning to TRBD2. V shed 7 bases, J shed 3 bases, and the junction held 3 bases outside the gene matches. Germline V CDR1 and CDR2: SGHRS, YFSETQ. The CDR3 runs 14 residues. DNA of the CDR3: TGCGCCAGCCATACTAGCGGGGGCTACAATGAGCAGTTCTTC. Encoded protein: CASHTSGGYNEQFF.

V usage is TRBV7-8 and J usage is TRBJ2-7; 8 positions match TRBD2. V dropped 5 bases and J dropped 3; count of bases not matched to a gene: 6. The CDR3 is 14 amino acids. The germline CDR1 and CDR2 sequences are SGHVS and FQNEAQ. CDR3 loop: CASSTDGTSYEQYF. CDR3 in DNA: TGTGCCAGCAGCACCGATGGGACTAGCTACGAGCAGTACTTC.

The genes are TRBV7-2 and TRBJ1-6; 10 bases align to TRBD1. Trimming removed 4 bases from V and 11 bases from J; junction bases left unmatched: 5. This CDR3 region has 14 residues. Germline V gene lookup returns CDR1 SGHTA and CDR2 FQGNSA. The CDR3 is CASSSRDRGAPLHF. CDR3 bases: TGTGCCAGCAGCTCCCGGGACAGGGGTGCACCCCTCCACTTT. The variable domain in full, completed from reference TRBV7-2 and TRBJ1-6, reads GAGVSQSPSNKVTEKGKDVELRCDPISGHTALYWYRQSLGQGLEFLIYFQGNSAPDKSGLPSDRFSAERTGGSVSTLTIQRTQQEDSAVYLCASSSRDRGAPLHFGNGTRLTVT.

This chain uses TRBV7-9 with TRBJ1-3; D is ambiguous. Germline V CDR1 and CDR2: SEHNR, FQNEAQ (reference sequence). This CDR3 is 14 amino acids long. The germline V and J ends were trimmed by 2 bases and 0 bases, with 5 bases remaining between them. The chain's CDR3 is CASSLTVSGNTIYF. Written as DNA, the CDR3 is TGTGCCAGCAGCTTAACAGTCTCTGGAAACACCATATATTTT.